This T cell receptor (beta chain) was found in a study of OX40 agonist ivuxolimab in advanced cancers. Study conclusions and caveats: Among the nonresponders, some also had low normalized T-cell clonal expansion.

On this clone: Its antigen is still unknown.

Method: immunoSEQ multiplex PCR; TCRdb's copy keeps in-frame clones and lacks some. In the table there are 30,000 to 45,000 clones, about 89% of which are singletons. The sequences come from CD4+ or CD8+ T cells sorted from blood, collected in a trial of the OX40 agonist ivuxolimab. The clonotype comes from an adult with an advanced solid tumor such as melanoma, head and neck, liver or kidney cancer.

The CDR3 DNA reads as TGTGCCAGCAGTTACTCGAGGACAGGGGGCAACTATGGCTACACCTTC. Protein product: CASSYSRTGGNYGYTF. The chain joins TRBV6-5 to TRBJ1-2, with 11 bases aligning to TRBD1. The CDR3 spans 16 residues. V gave up 0 bases and J gave up 2 bases; unmatched junction bases: 2. Germline V gene data show CDR1 as MNHEY and CDR2 as SVGAGI.